This TCR beta chain was recorded in a study of T cell responses to AZD1222 COVID-19 vaccine. This clone was observed a few times. Its antigen remains unknown. General observations from the study: Two AZD1222 administrations were followed by greater Spike-specific TCR breadth and depth. Only 5 or 6 AZD1222 recipients were seropositive at baseline. In all cases, repertoires were sampled only after the peak T cell response.

The CDR3 sequence is 12 residues long. The germline CDR1 and CDR2 sequences are SGHRS and YFSETQ. V was shortened by 1 base and J by 2 bases, with 4 bases between the two germline ends. Here immunoSEQ multiplex PCR was the method, and the copy in TCRdb shows in-frame clones only, minus some. The data contain about 140,000 clones, over 90% of them singletons. The J gene is TRBJ2-7, the V gene TRBV5-1, with D unclear. The starting material was peripheral blood, obtained on day 0 of MenACWY control vaccination. The sequence was obtained from an adult in good health. The DNA of the CDR3 is TGCGCCAGCAGCTTGACAACCTACGAGCAGTACTTC. Protein sequence: CASSLTTYEQYF.